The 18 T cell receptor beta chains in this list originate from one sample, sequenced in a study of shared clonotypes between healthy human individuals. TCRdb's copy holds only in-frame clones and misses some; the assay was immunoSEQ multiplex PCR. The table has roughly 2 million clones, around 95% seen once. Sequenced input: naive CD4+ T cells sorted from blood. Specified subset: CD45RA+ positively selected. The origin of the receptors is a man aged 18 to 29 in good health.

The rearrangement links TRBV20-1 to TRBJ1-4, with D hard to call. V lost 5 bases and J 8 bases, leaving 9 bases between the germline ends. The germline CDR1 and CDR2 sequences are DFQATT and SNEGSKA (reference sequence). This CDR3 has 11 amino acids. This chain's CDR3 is CSAPLREKLFF. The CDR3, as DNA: TGCAGTGCTCCCCTTCGGGAAAAACTGTTTTTT.

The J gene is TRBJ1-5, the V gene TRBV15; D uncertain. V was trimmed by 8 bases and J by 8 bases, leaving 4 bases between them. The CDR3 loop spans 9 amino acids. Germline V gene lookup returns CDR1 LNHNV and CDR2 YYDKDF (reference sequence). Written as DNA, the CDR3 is TGTGCCACCGCCGAGCCCCAGCATTTT. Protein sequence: CATAEPQHF.

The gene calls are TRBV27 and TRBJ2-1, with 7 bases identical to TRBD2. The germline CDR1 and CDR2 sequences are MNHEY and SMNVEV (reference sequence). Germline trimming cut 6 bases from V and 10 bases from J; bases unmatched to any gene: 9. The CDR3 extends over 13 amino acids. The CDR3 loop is CASRLMGRVEQFF. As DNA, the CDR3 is TGTGCCAGCAGACTAATGGGGAGGGTAGAGCAGTTCTTC.

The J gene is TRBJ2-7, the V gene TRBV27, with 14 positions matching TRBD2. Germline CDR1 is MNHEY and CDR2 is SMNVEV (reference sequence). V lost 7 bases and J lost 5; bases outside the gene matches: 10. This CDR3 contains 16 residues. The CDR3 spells CASTPWTSGRFHEQYF. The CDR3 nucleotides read TGTGCCAGCACCCCTTGGACTAGCGGGAGGTTCCACGAGCAGTACTTC.

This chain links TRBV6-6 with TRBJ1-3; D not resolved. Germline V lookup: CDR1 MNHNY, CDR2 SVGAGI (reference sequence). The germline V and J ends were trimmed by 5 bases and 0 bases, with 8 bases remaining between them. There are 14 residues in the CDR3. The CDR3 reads CASSARNSGNTIYF. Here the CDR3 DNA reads TGTGCCAGCAGTGCAAGAAACTCTGGAAACACCATATATTTT.

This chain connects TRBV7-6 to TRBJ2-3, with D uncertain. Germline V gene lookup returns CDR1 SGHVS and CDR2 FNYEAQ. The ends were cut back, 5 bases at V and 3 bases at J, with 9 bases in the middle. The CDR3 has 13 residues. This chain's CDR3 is CASSNVGTDTQYF. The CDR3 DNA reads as TGTGCCAGCAGCAACGTAGGTACAGATACGCAGTATTTT. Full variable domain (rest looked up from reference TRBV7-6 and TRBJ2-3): GAGVSQSPRYKVTKRGQDVALRCDPISGHVSLYWYRQALGQGPEFLTYFNYEAQQDKSGLPNDRFSAERPEGSISTLTIQRTEQRDSAMYRCASSNVGTDTQYFGPGTRLTVL.

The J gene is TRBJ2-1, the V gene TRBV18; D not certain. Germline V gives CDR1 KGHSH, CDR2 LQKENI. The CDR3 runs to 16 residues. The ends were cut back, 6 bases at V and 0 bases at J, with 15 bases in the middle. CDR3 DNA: TGTGCCAGCTCTCAAAGGACGGGCAGCTCCTACAATGAGCAGTTCTTC. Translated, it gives CASSQRTGSSYNEQFF.

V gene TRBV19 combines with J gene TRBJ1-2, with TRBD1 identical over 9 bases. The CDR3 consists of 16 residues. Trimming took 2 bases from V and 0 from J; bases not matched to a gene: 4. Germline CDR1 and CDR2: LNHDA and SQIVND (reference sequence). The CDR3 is CASSIRGQGTNYGYTF. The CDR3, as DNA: TGTGCCAGTAGTATACGGGGACAGGGTACTAACTATGGCTACACCTTC.

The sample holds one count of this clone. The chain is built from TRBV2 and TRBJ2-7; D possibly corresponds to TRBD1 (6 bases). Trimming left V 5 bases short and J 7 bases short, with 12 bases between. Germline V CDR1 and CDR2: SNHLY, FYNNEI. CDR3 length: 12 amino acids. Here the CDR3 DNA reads TGTGCCAGCAGTACAGGGCCCTCTGAGCAGTACTTC. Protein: CASSTGPSEQYF.

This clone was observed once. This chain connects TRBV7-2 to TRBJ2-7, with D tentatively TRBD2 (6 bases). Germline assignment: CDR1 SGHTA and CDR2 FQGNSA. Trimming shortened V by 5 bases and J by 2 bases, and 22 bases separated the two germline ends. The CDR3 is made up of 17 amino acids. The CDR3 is CASSRRGGGNDAYEQYF. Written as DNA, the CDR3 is TGTGCCAGCAGCCGTCGGGGAGGAGGGAATGACGCCTACGAGCAGTACTTC.

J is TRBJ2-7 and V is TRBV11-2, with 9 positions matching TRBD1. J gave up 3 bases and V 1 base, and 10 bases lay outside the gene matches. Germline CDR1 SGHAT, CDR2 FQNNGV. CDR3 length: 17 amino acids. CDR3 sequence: CASSLVGQGSTFYEQYF. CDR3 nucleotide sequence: TGTGCCAGCAGCTTAGTGGGACAGGGCAGCACCTTCTACGAGCAGTACTTC.

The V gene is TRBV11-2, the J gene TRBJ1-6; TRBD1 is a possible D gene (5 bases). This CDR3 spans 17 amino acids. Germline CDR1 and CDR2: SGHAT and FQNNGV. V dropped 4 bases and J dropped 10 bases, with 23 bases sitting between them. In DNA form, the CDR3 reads TGTGCCAGCAGCTCGGGACTTACGCGTTGGGCGGCATCACCCCTCCACTTT. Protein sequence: CASSSGLTRWAASPLHF.

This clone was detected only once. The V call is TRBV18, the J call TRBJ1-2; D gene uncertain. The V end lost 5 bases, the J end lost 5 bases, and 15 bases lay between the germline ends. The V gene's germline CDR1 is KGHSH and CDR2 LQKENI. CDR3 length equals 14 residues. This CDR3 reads CASSSLYSTYGYTF. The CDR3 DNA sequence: TGTGCCAGCTCATCACTATACAGTACTTATGGCTACACCTTC.

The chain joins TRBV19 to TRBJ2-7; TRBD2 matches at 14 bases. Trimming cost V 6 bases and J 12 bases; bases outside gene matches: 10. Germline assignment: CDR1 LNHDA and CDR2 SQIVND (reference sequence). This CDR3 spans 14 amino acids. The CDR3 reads CASRPGTSGSHAYF. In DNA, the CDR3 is TGTGCCAGTAGGCCCGGGACTAGCGGGAGCCATGCGTACTTC.

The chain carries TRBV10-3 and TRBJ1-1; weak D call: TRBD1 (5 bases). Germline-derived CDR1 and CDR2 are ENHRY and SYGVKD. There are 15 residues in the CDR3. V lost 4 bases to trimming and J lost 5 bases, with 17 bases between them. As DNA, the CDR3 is TGTGCCATCAGTGTAAGGCCCAGGGAGGGAACTGAAGCTTTCTTT. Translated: CAISVRPREGTEAFF.

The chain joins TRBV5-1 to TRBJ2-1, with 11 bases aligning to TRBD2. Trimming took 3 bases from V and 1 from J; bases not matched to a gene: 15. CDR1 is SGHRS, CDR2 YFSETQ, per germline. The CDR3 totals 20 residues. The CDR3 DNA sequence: TGCGCCAGCAGCTCCTTAGCGGGGGGGAGTCTGAAACCATCCTACAATGAGCAGTTCTTC. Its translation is CASSSLAGGSLKPSYNEQFF.

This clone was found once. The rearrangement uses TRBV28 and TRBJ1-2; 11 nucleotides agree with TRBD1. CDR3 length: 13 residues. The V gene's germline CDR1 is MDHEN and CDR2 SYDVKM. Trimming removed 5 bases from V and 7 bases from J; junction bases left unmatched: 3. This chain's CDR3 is CASSIGTGGGYTF. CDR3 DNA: TGTGCCAGCAGTATCGGGACAGGGGGTGGCTACACCTTC.

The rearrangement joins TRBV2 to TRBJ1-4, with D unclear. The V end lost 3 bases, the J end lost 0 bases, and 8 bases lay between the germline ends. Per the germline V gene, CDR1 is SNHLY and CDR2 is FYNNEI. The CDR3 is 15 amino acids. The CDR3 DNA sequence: TGTGCCAGCAGTGAGGAGGTTTCAACTAATGAAAAACTGTTTTTT. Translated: CASSEEVSTNEKLFF.